The next 17 T cell receptor beta chains were all read from a single sample in a study of blood T cell repertoires in COVID-19. Profiling relied on immunoSEQ multiplex PCR, and the TCRdb table lists in-frame clones only, not all of them. The table records more than 65,000 clones, 79% of them present only once. Input material: peripheral blood. The receptors come from a human donor in a cohort sampled during active COVID-19.

The chain is built from TRBV4-2 and TRBJ2-1, with D tentatively TRBD1 (6 bases). The germline V and J ends were trimmed by 1 base and 2 bases, with 12 bases remaining between them. The CDR3 has 16 residues. CDR1 LGHNA and CDR2 YNFKEQ come from the germline V gene. The CDR3 DNA follows: TGTGCCAGCAGCCAAGTAGGTGGGGGCCCCTACAATGAGCAGTTCTTC. This sequence encodes CASSQVGGGPYNEQFF.

The chain is built from TRBV4-2 and TRBJ2-4; D may be TRBD1 (5 bases). Germline CDR1 reads LGHNA; CDR2 reads YNFKEQ. V lost 0 bases to trimming and J lost 0 bases, with 18 bases between them. The CDR3 spans 19 residues. As DNA, the CDR3 is TGTGCCAGCAGCCAAGAGGCAACTCAGGGCTGGCTAGCCAAAAACATTCAGTACTTC. Translation: CASSQEATQGWLAKNIQYF.

The chain is built from TRBV7-2 and TRBJ2-3, with 10 positions matching TRBD1. The CDR3 sequence is 14 residues long. J gave up 4 bases and V 5 bases, and 3 bases lay outside the gene matches. Germline V lookup: CDR1 SGHTA, CDR2 FQGNSA. The CDR3 DNA sequence: TGTGCCAGCAGCCCTGGACAGGGGGCAGATACGCAGTATTTT. Amino acids: CASSPGQGADTQYF. The full variable domain, with the rest looked up from reference TRBV7-2 and TRBJ2-3, is GAGVSQSPSNKVTEKGKDVELRCDPISGHTALYWYRQSLGQGLEFLIYFQGNSAPDKSGLPSDRFSAERTGGSVSTLTIQRTQQEDSAVYLCASSPGQGADTQYFGPGTRLTVL.

V usage is TRBV7-2 and J usage is TRBJ1-1; 7 positions agree with TRBD1. This CDR3 contains 15 residues. Per germline, CDR1 SGHTA and CDR2 FQGNSA. V was pared by 2 bases and J by 1 base, with 4 bases of the junction left unmatched. CDR3 nucleotide sequence: TGTGCCAGCAGCTTACTCGGGACAGCGAACACTGAAGCTTTCTTT. It yields the protein CASSLLGTANTEAFF. The complete variable domain, with remaining parts taken from reference TRBV7-2 and TRBJ1-1, reads GAGVSQSPSNKVTEKGKDVELRCDPISGHTALYWYRQSLGQGLEFLIYFQGNSAPDKSGLPSDRFSAERTGGSVSTLTIQRTQQEDSAVYLCASSLLGTANTEAFFGQGTRLTVV.

This clone has just one count. The gene calls are TRBV5-1 and TRBJ2-1, with 10 bases matching TRBD2. The CDR3 sequence is 15 residues long. Germline V lookup: CDR1 SGHRS, CDR2 YFSETQ. The ends lost 2 bases at V and 4 bases at J; junction bases unmatched: 3. CDR3 bases: TGCGCCAGCAGCTTTAGCGGGGGGTCTTACAATGAGCAGTTCTTC. This gives the protein CASSFSGGSYNEQFF.

This clone was picked up many times. The chain links TRBV3-1 (or the pseudogene TRBV3-2) to TRBJ1-6, with D possibly being TRBD1 (5 bases). V was pared by 6 bases and J by 5 bases, with 8 bases between. The germline gives CDR1 LGHDT, CDR2 YNNKEL (reference sequence). The CDR3 runs 13 residues. The CDR3 coding sequence is TGTGCCAGCAGAGGGGTCGATAATTCACCCCTCCACTTT. Translating gives CASRGVDNSPLHF.

The CDR3 here is CASRRTSTSTDTQYF. As DNA, the CDR3 is TGTGCCAGTAGAAGGACTAGTACTAGCACAGATACGCAGTATTTT. V usage is TRBV19 and J usage is TRBJ2-3; 7 nucleotides match TRBD2. There are 15 residues in the CDR3. V was clipped by 6 bases and J by 0 bases; unmatched bases: 6. The germline V gene has CDR1 LNHDA and CDR2 SQIVND (reference sequence).

This rearrangement joins TRBV2 to TRBJ2-7; possibly TRBD1 for D (6 bases). The CDR3 length is 13 residues. V was clipped by 8 bases and J by 1 base, with 12 bases between them. Germline V gives CDR1 SNHLY, CDR2 FYNNEI. Here the CDR3 reads CASAWTASYEQYF. In DNA, the CDR3 is TGTGCCAGCGCCTGGACAGCGTCCTACGAGCAGTACTTC.

V gene TRBV28 combines with J gene TRBJ2-3; D is unclear. The CDR3 is made up of 12 amino acids. Germline V gene data show CDR1 as MDHEN and CDR2 as SYDVKM. Trimming took off 2 bases at V and 9 bases at J, with 9 bases between the two ends. The CDR3 sequence is CASSLMSTTQYF. CDR3 nucleotide sequence: TGTGCCAGCAGTTTAATGAGCACCACGCAGTATTTT.

The chain is built from TRBV20-1 and TRBJ2-2, with D tentatively TRBD2 (5 bases). V was cut by 3 bases and J by 0 bases, with 11 bases left in between. CDR3 length: 15 residues. From germline, CDR1 is DFQATT and CDR2 SNEGSKA (reference sequence). The CDR3 DNA reads TGCAGTGCTAGTTTCCCGGGATCGAACACCGGGGAGCTGTTTTTT. Its translation: CSASFPGSNTGELFF.

The chain joins TRBV7-9 to TRBJ1-4; a possible D gene is TRBD1 (6 bases). There are 16 residues in the CDR3. V lost 1 base, J lost 7 bases, and 16 bases lay in between. Per germline, CDR1 SEHNR and CDR2 FQNEAQ (reference sequence). CDR3 region: CASSLGNYRDGEKLFF. CDR3 DNA sequence: TGTGCCAGCAGCTTAGGGAACTACAGGGACGGTGAAAAACTGTTTTTT.

The chain is built from TRBV5-1 and TRBJ2-5; D is perhaps TRBD1 (6 bases). The CDR3 has 14 amino acids. V shed 1 base and J shed 1 base, with 8 bases lying between them. Germline CDR1 SGHRS, CDR2 YFSETQ. CDR3 DNA sequence: TGCGCCAGCAGCTTGCCGGACAGCCAAGAGACCCAGTACTTC. This gives the protein CASSLPDSQETQYF. Combining the CDR3 with reference TRBV5-1 and TRBJ2-5 gives the whole variable domain KAGVTQTPRYLIKTRGQQVTLSCSPISGHRSVSWYQQTPGQGLQFLFEYFSETQRNKGNFPGRFSGRQFSNSRSEMNVSTLELGDSALYLCASSLPDSQETQYFGPGTRLLVL.

In DNA, the CDR3 is TGTGCCAGCAGATCAACAGGGACAGATACGCAGTATTTT. Translated: CASRSTGTDTQYF. V and J are TRBV5-6 and TRBJ2-3, with D tentatively TRBD1 (6 bases). CDR1 and CDR2 from the germline V gene are SGHDT and YYEEEE. The CDR3 covers 13 residues. The ends were cut back, 5 bases at V and 3 bases at J, with 10 bases in the middle.

The chain carries TRBV9 and TRBJ2-1; TRBD1 agrees at 7 bases. V was clipped by 0 bases and J by 10 bases; unmatched bases: 7. The CDR3 totals 14 residues. The germline V gene encodes CDR1 SGDLS and CDR2 YYNGEE. DNA of the CDR3: TGTGCCAGCAGCGTAGCCACTAACAGGGGAGAGCAGTTCTTC. Amino acid sequence: CASSVATNRGEQFF.

This clone has just a few counts. The genes are TRBV5-4 and TRBJ1-1, with D uncertain. CDR1 and CDR2 from the germline V gene are SGHNT and YYREEE (reference sequence). The V and J ends lost 0 bases and 2 bases respectively, with 8 bases between them. This CDR3 contains 14 residues. The CDR3 loop reads CASSLARINTEAFF. CDR3 sequence (DNA): TGTGCCAGCAGCTTGGCGCGGATTAACACTGAAGCTTTCTTT. Full variable domain (missing parts from reference TRBV5-4 and TRBJ1-1): ETGVTQSPTHLIKTRGQQVTLRCSSQSGHNTVSWYQQALGQGPQFIFQYYREEENGRGNFPPRFSGLQFPNYSSELNVNALELDDSALYLCASSLARINTEAFFGQGTRLTVV.

This clone was detected ten times or more. V gene TRBV21-1 combines with J gene TRBJ2-7; the table names TRBD1, a call not compared with the DNA. TRBV21-1 constitutes a pseudogene. CDR3 length equals 11 residues. CDR3 bases: TGTGCCAGCCAGGGGGCCTACGAGCAGTACTTC. This encodes CASQGAYEQYF.

V gene TRBV3-1 (or the pseudogene TRBV3-2) combines with J gene TRBJ2-3, with TRBD2 matching over 9 bases. The CDR3 consists of 17 residues. Germline-derived CDR1 and CDR2 are LGHDT and YNNKEL (reference sequence). The V and J ends lost 0 bases and 2 bases, in that order; junction bases with no gene match: 6. CDR3 sequence (DNA): TGTGCCAGCAGCCAAGAGCTAGCGGGGTCTCCCACAGATACGCAGTATTTT. Amino acid sequence: CASSQELAGSPTDTQYF.